This T cell receptor beta chain emerged from a study of blood T cell repertoires in COVID-19. Study details: Researchers got acute and convalescent COVID-19 samples from the United States, Italy and Spain. T cells, B-cell-depleted T cells, or PBMCs provided the cDNA or gDNA that served as material.

Germline CDR1 reads SGHTA; CDR2 reads FQGNSA. J lost 7 bases, V lost 4 bases, and 12 bases had no gene match. This CDR3 is built from 15 residues. As processed by the authors: Scientists estimated how many nucleated cells there were by amplifying reference gene primers. Method: immunoSEQ multiplex PCR; TCRdb's copy keeps in-frame clones and lacks some. The V and J calls and clone size are taken from that table; D and trimming were inferred from the DNA. The table shows roughly 88,000 clones, with 80% to 90% occurring only once. This TCR was sampled from a woman aged 80 or over with acute or convalescent COVID-19. Sequencing input: peripheral blood. The V and J genes are TRBV7-2 and TRBJ1-2; 7 bases agree with TRBD1. The DNA for the CDR3 is TGTGCCAGCAGCTCCACACTAACAGGGGAGAGTGGCTACACCTTC. This translates into CASSSTLTGESGYTF. Drawing the rest from reference TRBV7-2 and TRBJ1-2, the complete variable domain is GAGVSQSPSNKVTEKGKDVELRCDPISGHTALYWYRQSLGQGLEFLIYFQGNSAPDKSGLPSDRFSAERTGGSVSTLTIQRTQQEDSAVYLCASSSTLTGESGYTFGSGTRLTVV.